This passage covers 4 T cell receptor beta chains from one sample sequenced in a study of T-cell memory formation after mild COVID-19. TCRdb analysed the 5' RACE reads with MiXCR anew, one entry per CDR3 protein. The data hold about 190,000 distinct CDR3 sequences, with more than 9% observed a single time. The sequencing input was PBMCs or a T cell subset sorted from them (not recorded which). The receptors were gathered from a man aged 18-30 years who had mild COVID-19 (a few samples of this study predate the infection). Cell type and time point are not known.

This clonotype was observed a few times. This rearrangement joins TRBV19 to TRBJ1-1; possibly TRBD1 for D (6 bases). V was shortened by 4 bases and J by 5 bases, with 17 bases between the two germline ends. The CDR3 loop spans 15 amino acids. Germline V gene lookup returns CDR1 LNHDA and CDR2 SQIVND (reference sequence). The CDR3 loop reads CASSRPSGGRTEAFF. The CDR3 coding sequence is TGTGCCAGTAGTAGGCCGAGCGGGGGCCGAACTGAAGCTTTCTTT. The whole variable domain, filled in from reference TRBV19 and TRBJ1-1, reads DGGITQSPKYLFRKEGQNVTLSCEQNLNHDAMYWYRQDPGQGLRLIYYSQIVNDFQKGDIAEGYSVSREKKESFPLTVTSAQKNPTAFYLCASSRPSGGRTEAFFGQGTRLTVV.

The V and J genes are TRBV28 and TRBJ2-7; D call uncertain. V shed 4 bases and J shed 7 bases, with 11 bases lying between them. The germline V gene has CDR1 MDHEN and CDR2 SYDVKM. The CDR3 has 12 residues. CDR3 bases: TGTGCCAGCAGTTCCCAAGGGCCAGAGCAGTACGTC. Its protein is CASSSQGPEQYV.

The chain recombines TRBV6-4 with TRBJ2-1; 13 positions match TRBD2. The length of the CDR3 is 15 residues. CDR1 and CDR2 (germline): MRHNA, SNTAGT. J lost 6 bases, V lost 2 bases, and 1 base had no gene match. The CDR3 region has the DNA TGTGCCAGCAGTGACACTAGCGGGGGGGCCAATGAGCAGTTCTTC. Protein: CASSDTSGGANEQFF.

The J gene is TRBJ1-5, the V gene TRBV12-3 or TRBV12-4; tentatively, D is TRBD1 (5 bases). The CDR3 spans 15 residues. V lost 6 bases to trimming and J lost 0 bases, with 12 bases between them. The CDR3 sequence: CASRPGRNSNQPQHF. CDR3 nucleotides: TGTGCCAGCAGACCGGGACGGAATAGCAATCAGCCCCAGCATTTT.